The entry below describes one T cell receptor (beta chain). Its antigen is not yet known. One base away there is no much larger clone; base qualities are not given. This specimen belongs to a study of OX40 agonist ivuxolimab in advanced cancers. For context, the study as a whole: Ivuxolimab was an agonistic, fully human IgG2 monoclonal antibody directed against OX40 (CD134), a costimulatory receptor. The paper covers the monotherapy dose-escalation part of the phase I ivuxolimab trial, which included N ≈ 50 patients. Patients were allowed to have had prior anti-PD-1, anti-PD-L1 or anti-CTLA-4 therapy, and approximately 37% of the dose-escalation patients had been treated with checkpoint inhibitors. Of the approximately 53 patients in dose escalation, 19 had hepatocellular carcinoma, around 15 had melanoma, 9 had renal cell carcinoma and 9 had head and neck cancer. In the dose-escalation cohort, around four fifths of patients were male, and the mean age was approximately 60 years with a range of roughly 20 to 85. Intravenous ivuxolimab was administered to patients every 2 weeks at six dose levels: 0.01, 0.1, 0.3, 1.5, 3 and 10 mg/kg. Peripheral TCRbeta sequencing aimed to test whether ivuxolimab altered TCR sequence diversity and caused clonal T-cell expansion. Three dose-escalation patients achieved partial responses, one with hepatocellular carcinoma and two with cutaneous melanoma.

On the study overall, not on this receptor specifically: After ivuxolimab, CD8+ T cells had more expanded clones than CD4+ T cells on average. Low levels of normalized T-cell clonal expansion were also seen in some patients who did not respond. In the 0.1-3.0 mg/kg groups, partial responders had among the lowest normalized peripheral clonal expansion, particularly in CD8+ T cells. The antigen specificity of the peripheral T cells that underwent clonal expansion was not determined. Clonal expansion of both CD4+ and CD8+ blood T cells was observed from baseline to week 6 at doses 0.1 to 3.0 mg/kg.

For sequencing of the TCRbeta CDR3 region, genomic DNA was extracted from the sorted cells. TCRbeta CDR3 regions were sequenced using the immunoSEQ Assay. The immuneACCESS repertoire file appears here via TCRdb, limited to in-frame rearrangements. These files lack a portion of the clones; in checked studies, under half of the deficit traces to unresolved V genes, and the cause of the others is not known. For this sample there are 46,000 or so clones; around 90% appear just once. The ten largest make up approximately 12% of the sample. Patients with a history of autoimmune disease or receiving systemic immunosuppression were excluded from the trial. Peripheral blood for TCR sequencing was drawn from every dose cohort at baseline, at cycle 4 day 1 and at cycle 7 day 1. Samples were obtained from an open-label, multicenter, first-in-human phase I dose-escalation trial of ivuxolimab. Adults with locally advanced or metastatic melanoma, renal cell, hepatocellular, or head and neck squamous cell carcinoma were enrolled in the trial. Before TCR sequencing, CD4+ T cells and CD8+ T cells were sorted from peripheral blood as separate populations.

The source is an adult with an advanced solid tumor such as melanoma, head and neck, liver or kidney cancer. The source material was CD4+ or CD8+ T cells sorted from blood, sampled in a trial of the OX40 agonist ivuxolimab.

The CDR3 in this case is CASSSPVTGSYEQYF. The DNA sequence is given as TGTGCCAGCAGCTCCCCCGTGACAGGTTCCTACGAGCAGTACTTC. The V and J genes are TRBV7-9 and TRBJ2-7; a tentative D call is TRBD1 (6 bases match). CDR1 and CDR2 are drawn from the germline V gene (reference sequence): SEHNR, FQNEAQ. V sheds 4 bases and J sheds 1 base, leaving 14 bases between their ends. The CDR3 measures 15 amino acids from cysteine to phenylalanine. Only the CDR3 region is kept as DNA, spanning 45 bases read in frame from base 1. With the rest looked up from the reference TRBV7-9 and TRBJ2-7 genes rather than sequenced, the full variable domain is DTGVSQNPRHKITKRGQNVTFRCDPISEHNRLYWYRQTLGQGPEFLTYFQNEAQLEKSRLLSDRFSAERPKGSFSTLEIQRTEQGDSAMYLCASSSPVTGSYEQYFGPGTRLTVT.